The rows below give T cell receptor beta chains drawn from one sample of a study of T-cell memory formation after mild COVID-19. MiXCR, run by TCRdb on the 5' RACE reads, gives a single entry per CDR3 protein. The sample records hundreds of thousands of distinct CDR3 sequences, over 25% being singletons. Sequenced: PBMCs or a T cell subset sorted from them (not recorded which). The receptors were gathered from an adult woman who had mild COVID-19 (a few samples of this study predate the infection). Cell type and time point are not known. CDR3s include the opening cysteine and the closing phenylalanine or tryptophan. The order of the fields is CDR3 length, clone size, V gene, J gene, D gene, CDR3 DNA, CDR3 protein. A D gene is named only where the DNA matches it firmly. A clone size is listed for some rows: how often the clone was seen (once, few, many), or a class if it is expanded.

len: 12; abundance: few; v_gene: TRBV7-8; j_gene: TRBJ2-1; d_gene: -; CDR3nt: TGTGCCAGCAGAATTGGATACAATGAGCAGTTCTTC; CDR3aa: CASRIGYNEQFF
len: 14; abundance: -; v_gene: TRBV6-1; j_gene: TRBJ2-1; d_gene: TRBD2; CDR3nt: TGTGCCACCGGGACTAGCGGGAGGGGAAATGAGCAGTTCTTC; CDR3aa: CATGTSGRGNEQFF
len: 14; abundance: few; v_gene: TRBV6-2/TRBV6-3; j_gene: TRBJ2-1; d_gene: TRBD2; CDR3nt: TGTGCCAGCAGTTATCTAGCGGCTCACAATGAGCAGTTCTTC; CDR3aa: CASSYLAAHNEQFF
len: 15; abundance: -; v_gene: TRBV4-2; j_gene: TRBJ1-1; d_gene: TRBD1; CDR3nt: TGTGCCAGCAGCCAAGGGGACAGGGAGAGGACTGAAGCTTTCTTT; CDR3aa: CASSQGDRERTEAFF
len: 13; abundance: -; v_gene: TRBV7-3; j_gene: TRBJ2-5; d_gene: -; CDR3nt: TGTGCCAGCAGCTCGGGCCGGGAAGAGACCCAGTACTTC; CDR3aa: CASSSGREETQYF
len: 13; abundance: -; v_gene: TRBV20-1; j_gene: TRBJ2-7; d_gene: -; CDR3nt: TGCAGTGCTAGAGGGCCTAGGGGCGGGGAGCAGTACTTC; CDR3aa: CSARGPRGGEQYF
len: 15; abundance: -; v_gene: TRBV10-3; j_gene: TRBJ2-3; d_gene: -; CDR3nt: TGTGCCATCAGTGAGCTAGCCCTGAGCACAGATACGCAGTATTTT; CDR3aa: CAISELALSTDTQYF
len: 16; abundance: -; v_gene: TRBV5-1; j_gene: TRBJ1-2; d_gene: TRBD1; CDR3nt: TGCGCCAGCAGCCCTAGGACAGGGGGCGATAACTATGGCTACACCTTC; CDR3aa: CASSPRTGGDNYGYTF
len: 14; abundance: few; v_gene: TRBV9; j_gene: TRBJ2-1; d_gene: -; CDR3nt: TGTGCCAGCAGCGTAGGACAGCCCTACAATGAGCAGTTCTTC; CDR3aa: CASSVGQPYNEQFF
len: 13; abundance: few; v_gene: TRBV5-1; j_gene: TRBJ2-3; d_gene: -; CDR3nt: TGCGCCAGCAGCCCTAGTAGGTCAGATACGCAGTATTTT; CDR3aa: CASSPSRSDTQYF
len: 15; abundance: few; v_gene: TRBV9; j_gene: TRBJ2-7; d_gene: TRBD1; CDR3nt: TGTGCCAGCAGCCCAGCAGGGACAGGGTCCTACGAGCAGTACTTC; CDR3aa: CASSPAGTGSYEQYF
len: 17; abundance: -; v_gene: TRBV4-1; j_gene: TRBJ2-5; d_gene: -; CDR3nt: TGCGCCAGCAGCCACCTCCCCGGACAGGGAGGGCAAGAGACCCAGTACTTC; CDR3aa: CASSHLPGQGGQETQYF
len: 15; abundance: -; v_gene: TRBV11-2; j_gene: TRBJ2-1; d_gene: TRBD2; CDR3nt: TGTGCCAGCAACAAGCGGGAGAACTCCTACAATGAGCAGTTCTTC; CDR3aa: CASNKRENSYNEQFF
len: 15; abundance: many; v_gene: TRBV5-1; j_gene: TRBJ2-7; d_gene: -; CDR3nt: TGCGCCAGCAGCTTGATAGAGCGGGCCACCTACGAGCAGTACTTC; CDR3aa: CASSLIERATYEQYF
len: 15; abundance: few; v_gene: TRBV29-1; j_gene: TRBJ1-2; d_gene: TRBD1; CDR3nt: TGCAGCGTTGAGAGCGACAGGGGACTTAACTATGGCTACACCTTC; CDR3aa: CSVESDRGLNYGYTF
len: 15; abundance: few; v_gene: TRBV27; j_gene: TRBJ1-5; d_gene: -; CDR3nt: TGTGCCAGCAGTTTTGGGGAGTCGTCCAATCAGCCCCAGCATTTT; CDR3aa: CASSFGESSNQPQHF
len: 15; abundance: -; v_gene: TRBV2; j_gene: TRBJ2-5; d_gene: -; CDR3nt: TGTGCCAGCAAGCCTTGGCGGGGCCTCCAAGAGACCCAGTACTTC; CDR3aa: CASKPWRGLQETQYF
len: 13; abundance: -; v_gene: TRBV5-6; j_gene: TRBJ2-5; d_gene: TRBD2; CDR3nt: TGTGCCAGCAGCACGGCGGGGGAAGAGACCCAGTACTTC; CDR3aa: CASSTAGEETQYF
len: 14; abundance: -; v_gene: TRBV12-3/TRBV12-4; j_gene: TRBJ2-2; d_gene: -; CDR3nt: TGTGCCAGCACCTTCTACGACTCCCGAGGGGAGCTGTTTTTT; CDR3aa: CASTFYDSRGELFF
len: 11; abundance: -; v_gene: TRBV29-1; j_gene: TRBJ2-2; d_gene: -; CDR3nt: TGCAGCGTTGAGGTGGCCGGGGAGCTGTTTTTT; CDR3aa: CSVEVAGELFF
len: 14; abundance: -; v_gene: TRBV19; j_gene: TRBJ1-5; d_gene: -; CDR3nt: TGTGCCAGTCAACTACCGGGCCTCAATCAGCCCCAGCATTTT; CDR3aa: CASQLPGLNQPQHF
len: 12; abundance: -; v_gene: TRBV20-1; j_gene: TRBJ2-7; d_gene: -; CDR3nt: TGCAGTGCTCCCATAGGGATCTACGAGCAGTACTTC; CDR3aa: CSAPIGIYEQYF
len: 11; abundance: few; v_gene: TRBV24-1; j_gene: TRBJ1-1; d_gene: -; CDR3nt: TGTGCCACCAGTGATTTGAGGACAGCTTTCTTT; CDR3aa: CATSDLRTAFF
len: 16; abundance: few; v_gene: TRBV18; j_gene: TRBJ1-1; d_gene: -; CDR3nt: TGTGCCAGCTCACCGAACCCGCTACAGGGCATCACTGAAGCTTTCTTT; CDR3aa: CASSPNPLQGITEAFF
len: 17; abundance: few; v_gene: TRBV12-3/TRBV12-4; j_gene: TRBJ1-1; d_gene: -; CDR3nt: TGTGCCAGCAGTCTGCCCAAGGGGGGGGGGCGCCGCACTGAAGCTTTCTTT; CDR3aa: CASSLPKGGGRRTEAFF
len: 14; abundance: -; v_gene: TRBV13; j_gene: TRBJ1-1; d_gene: -; CDR3nt: TGTGCCAGCAGCTTTTACCCCACAGGTTCCGAAGCTTTCTTT; CDR3aa: CASSFYPTGSEAFF
len: 14; abundance: few; v_gene: TRBV2; j_gene: TRBJ1-5; d_gene: -; CDR3nt: TGTGCCAGCAGTCGAGAATATAGCAATCAGCCCCAGCATTTT; CDR3aa: CASSREYSNQPQHF
len: 18; abundance: -; v_gene: TRBV2; j_gene: TRBJ1-1; d_gene: TRBD1; CDR3nt: TGTGCCAGCAGGTCAAATCCGGGACAGGGGCAGATGAACACTGAAGCTTTCTTT; CDR3aa: CASRSNPGQGQMNTEAFF
len: 14; abundance: few; v_gene: TRBV20-1; j_gene: TRBJ2-1; d_gene: -; CDR3nt: TGCAGTGCTAGAGCCTCGACGGACTACAATGAGCAGTTCTTC; CDR3aa: CSARASTDYNEQFF
len: 15; abundance: -; v_gene: TRBV5-1; j_gene: TRBJ1-4; d_gene: -; CDR3nt: TGCGCCAGCAGCTTGTCGGGGCGAAGGGATGAAAAACTGTTTTTT; CDR3aa: CASSLSGRRDEKLFF
len: 18; abundance: -; v_gene: TRBV5-1; j_gene: TRBJ1-2; d_gene: TRBD1; CDR3nt: TGCGCCAGCAGCTTAACCCCGGGACAGGGCCTTCGTGGCTATGGCTACACCTTC; CDR3aa: CASSLTPGQGLRGYGYTF
len: 16; abundance: few; v_gene: TRBV7-8; j_gene: TRBJ2-1; d_gene: -; CDR3nt: TGTGCCAGCAGCTTAGCGCGGCTAGGTGGTACCAATGAGCAGTTCTTC; CDR3aa: CASSLARLGGTNEQFF